Sequencing of this T cell receptor (beta chain) was carried out in a study of human T cells and chemical hapten exposure. The overall study: Researchers reported sensitizing a 2 cm by 2 cm upper inner arm skin site with 2% DPC. Scalp application of diphenylcyclopropenone was performed weekly in patients across the entire approximately 26-week study. Findings of the study overall: Higher patch test scores went with higher counts of PT1 expanded TCRs.

Germline lookup yields CDR1 SGHRS and CDR2 YFSETQ. The junction had 7 bases not matched to a gene; V was cut back by 0 bases and J by 9 bases. CDR3 length equals 14 residues. The time point here: patch test 1, 2 weeks after DPC sensitization. Treatment: therapeutic diphenylcyclopropenone sensitization with weekly scalp DPC. Comment on this clonotype: Its antigen is not identified.

TCRdb re-called the RACE reads with MiXCR, one entry per CDR3 protein. The table records fewer than 200,000 distinct CDR3 sequences, more than 20% of them present only once. The sequencing here drew on whole blood, taken in connection with sensitization to the hapten diphenylcyclopropenone (DPC). The V and J genes are TRBV5-1 and TRBJ1-1; TRBD1 matches at 8 bases. This sequence was found in a woman between 50 and 59 years old with alopecia areata. Some clones in this sample may be carry-over from other donors' samples. The CDR3 loop is CASSLGQGTLQAFF. CDR3 bases: TGCGCCAGCAGCTTGGGACAGGGGACCCTACAAGCTTTCTTT.